This section outlines one TCR beta chain sequence together with its context. This specimen belongs to a study of OX40 agonist ivuxolimab in advanced cancers. Trimming removed 9 bases at V and 5 bases at J, with 16 bases between. This CDR3 spans 13 amino acids. The V gene's germline CDR1 is SNHLY and CDR2 FYNNEI. Patients with autoimmune history or systemic immunosuppression were excluded. Sequencing used immunoSEQ multiplex PCR; TCRdb keeps in-frame clones, though not all of them. The table records 69,000 or so clones, around 89% of them present only once. This clonotype was sampled from an adult with an advanced solid tumor such as melanoma, head and neck, liver or kidney cancer. The sequencing here drew on CD4+ or CD8+ T cells sorted from blood, taken in a trial of the OX40 agonist ivuxolimab. V usage is TRBV2 and J usage is TRBJ1-1; D possibly corresponds to TRBD1 (6 bases). The CDR3 here is CARTGLIGTEAFF. CDR3 DNA sequence: TGTGCCAGAACAGGGTTGATTGGGACTGAAGCTTTCTTT.